This T cell receptor beta chain is drawn from a study of beta chain features in type 1 diabetes. Expressed TCRB transcripts got sequenced, as all isolated RNA was reverse transcribed. Profiled with immunoSEQ multiplex PCR; TCRdb holds only in-frame clones, not every one. The table has around 430,000 clones, about 32% seen once. The table lists this clone with a few counts. This TCR came from a man aged 18 to 30 in good health. The sample was naive CD4+ T cells from blood.

CDR3 residues: CAWSPGQLITGELFF. CDR3 DNA: TGTGCCTGGAGTCCGGGTCAGCTAATCACCGGGGAGCTGTTTTTT. The chain recombines TRBV30 with TRBJ2-2; D gene ambiguous. This CDR3 has 15 residues. V was trimmed by 2 bases and J by 4 bases, leaving 14 bases between them. CDR1 is GTSNPN, CDR2 SVGIG, per germline (reference sequence).